This T cell receptor (beta chain) was retrieved from a study of CD8 T cells in Susac syndrome. cDNA came from roughly 0.53 to 1 ug RNA primed by random hexamers. Amplification of the TCR beta CDR3 was carried out by immunoSEQ multiplex PCR, which spanned a total of 54 Vbeta and 13 Jbeta segments. TCRdb reanalysed the immunoSEQ multiplex PCR reads using MiXCR and keeps one entry per CDR3 protein. The profile covers under 200,000 distinct CDR3 sequences, with around 95% appearing a single time and about 0.1% taken by the ten largest. The authors carried out high-throughput sequencing of TCR beta. They applied it to CD8+ and CD4+ T cells obtained from blood. This CDR3 is 15 amino acids long. Germline V CDR1 and CDR2: SGHTA, FQGTGA. J gave up 5 bases and V 5 bases, and 6 bases lay outside the gene matches.

This clonotype originated in a human donor in good health. The chain carries TRBV7-3 and TRBJ2-1; 10 nucleotides match TRBD2. Sequencing was done on a sample of CD4+ T cells from PBMCs. This chain's CDR3 is CASSTGTSEDNEQFF. CDR3 DNA: TGTGCCAGCAGCACCGGGACTAGCGAAGACAATGAGCAGTTCTTC.